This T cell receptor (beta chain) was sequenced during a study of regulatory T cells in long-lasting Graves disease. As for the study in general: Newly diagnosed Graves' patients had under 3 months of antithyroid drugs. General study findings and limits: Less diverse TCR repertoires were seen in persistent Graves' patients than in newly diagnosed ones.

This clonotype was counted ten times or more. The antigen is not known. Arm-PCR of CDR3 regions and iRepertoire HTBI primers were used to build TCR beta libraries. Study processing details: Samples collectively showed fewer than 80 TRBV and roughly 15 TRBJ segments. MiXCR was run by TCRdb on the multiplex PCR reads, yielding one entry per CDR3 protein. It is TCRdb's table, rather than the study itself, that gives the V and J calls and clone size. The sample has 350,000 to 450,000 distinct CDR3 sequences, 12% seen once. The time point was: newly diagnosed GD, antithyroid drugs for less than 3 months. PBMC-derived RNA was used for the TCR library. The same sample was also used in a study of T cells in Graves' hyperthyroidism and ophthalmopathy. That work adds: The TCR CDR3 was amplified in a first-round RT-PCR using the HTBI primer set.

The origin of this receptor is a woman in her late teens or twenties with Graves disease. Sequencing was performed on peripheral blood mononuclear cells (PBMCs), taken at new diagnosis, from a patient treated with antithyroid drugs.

CDR3 amino acids: CASSPPVDPSTDTQYF. The CDR3 DNA reads TGCGCCAGCAGCCCGCCGGTCGACCCTAGCACAGATACGCAGTATTTT. The chain employs TRBV5-1 and TRBJ2-3; no clear D. V lost 4 bases to trimming and J lost 0 bases, with 15 bases between them. CDR1 SGHRS and CDR2 YFSETQ come from the germline V gene. CDR3 size: 16 residues.